What follows are 2 T cell receptor beta chains derived from one specimen sequenced in a study of blood T cell repertoires in COVID-19. Only in-frame clones appear in the TCRdb table, and some are missing; sequencing was by immunoSEQ multiplex PCR. The top ten hold 5.2% of the sample, which has about 210,000 clones, approximately 78% seen once. The sample was peripheral blood. All receptors come from a woman in her seventies with COVID-19, enrolled during active disease.

J is TRBJ1-5 and V is TRBV9; 7 bases are a match to TRBD1. Looked up from germline, CDR1 is SGDLS and CDR2 is YYNGEE. The CDR3 contains 15 residues. V trimming: 4 bases; J trimming: 4 bases; junction bases outside the gene matches: 8. The CDR3 bases are TGTGCCAGCAGCAGTCGACAGGGTGGTAATCAGCCCCAGCATTTT. It encodes CASSSRQGGNQPQHF. Full variable domain (rest looked up from reference TRBV9 and TRBJ1-5): DSGVTQTPKHLITATGQRVTLRCSPRSGDLSVYWYQQSLDQGLQFLIQYYNGEERAKGNILERFSAQQFPDLHSELNLSSLELGDSALYFCASSSRQGGNQPQHFGDGTRLSIL.

The chain combines TRBV5-6 with TRBJ2-7; 13 bases map to TRBD2. Germline V lookup: CDR1 SGHDT, CDR2 YYEEEE. This CDR3 has 15 residues. J was trimmed by 6 bases and V by 2 bases; bases with no gene match: 5. CDR3 in DNA: TGTGCCAGCAGCTTCCCGACTAGCGGGAGGCTCGAGCAGTACTTC. Residues: CASSFPTSGRLEQYF.